These T cell receptor beta chains were read from a single sample in a study of cytomegalovirus exposure and HLA in healthy donors. The data were produced by immunoSEQ multiplex PCR, yet TCRdb's version contains in-frame clones alone and is incomplete. The sample contains some 79,000 clones, about 60% of which appear only once. The source material was PBMCs. The receptors come from a woman in her forties in good health and CMV-seropositive. CDR3s include the opening cysteine and the closing phenylalanine or tryptophan.

>TRBJ2-7|TRBV27
CASSRVGGRKNEQYF
>TRBJ2-5|TRBV28
CASGHLTGQGTETQYF
>TRBJ1-1|TRBV28
CASSLGIYVGTGGRSGTEAFF
>TRBJ2-3|TRBV2
CASDRFGANGDTQYF
>TRBJ2-1|TRBV9
CASSETGTSGRYEQFF
>TRBJ2-7|TRBV28
CASNKASGSYEQYF
>TRBJ1-2|TRBV7-9
CASSFDTYGYTF
>TRBJ1-2|TRBV19
CASLPWSGVYGYTF
>TRBJ2-3|TRBV7-8
CASRSTSGGVDTQYF
>TRBJ2-5|TRBV11-2
CASSQLEAETQYF
>TRBJ2-5|TRBV7-2
CASSSSGTGGGETQYF
>TRBJ1-2|TRBV2
CASRSDSGFGYTF
>TRBJ1-4|TRBV11-2
CASSLEGAANEKLFF
>TRBJ2-2|TRBV6-5
CASSYDQMAGTGELFF
>TRBJ2-7|TRBV11-3
CASSLDAQGYEQYF
>TRBJ2-7|TRBV19
CASSLTGVTDEQYF
>TRBJ2-7|TRBV28
CASSSPGGRGLAGGTYEQYF